Listed below are T cell receptor beta chains from one sample, sequenced in a study of blood T cell repertoires in COVID-19. Measured with immunoSEQ multiplex PCR; TCRdb has only the in-frame clones, and not every one. This sample has roughly 250,000 clones; approximately 90% occur once, and the top ten carry just under 9%. The sequenced material came from PBMCs or T cells enriched from blood (not recorded which). These receptors originate from a middle-aged man who had recovered from COVID-19. CDR3s include the opening cysteine and the closing phenylalanine or tryptophan. The D gene is left open where the match is weak. Size is omitted from some rows. Given values are once, few, many or a class for expanded clones.

J gene | V gene | clone size | CDR3 length | D gene | CDR3 protein | CDR3 DNA
TRBJ2-3 | TRBV25-1 | . | 14 | . | CASSGSVSTDTQYF | TGTGCCAGCAGTGGCAGCGTGAGCACAGATACGCAGTATTTT
TRBJ2-7 | TRBV3-1/TRBV3-2 | . | 14 | . | CASSQGAFPGEEYF | TGTGCCAGCAGCCAGGGGGCTTTTCCAGGCGAGGAGTACTTC
TRBJ2-1 | TRBV6-4 | . | 16 | TRBD2 | CASSDSRLAGYNEQFF | TGTGCCAGCAGTGACAGCCGACTAGCGGGTTACAATGAGCAGTTCTTC
TRBJ1-1 | TRBV2 | . | 11 | . | CASTGNTEAFF | TGTGCCAGCACAGGGAACACTGAAGCTTTCTTT
TRBJ2-3 | TRBV19 | . | 14 | . | CASSRRQGTDTQYF | TGTGCCAGTAGTCGAAGACAGGGCACAGATACGCAGTATTTT
TRBJ2-2 | TRBV6-5 | . | 14 | . | CASDRDTNTGELFF | TGTGCCAGTGACCGGGACACTAACACCGGGGAGCTGTTTTTT
TRBJ1-3 | TRBV19 | once | 16 | . | CASSTGLQRVGNTIYF | TGTGCCAGTAGTACGGGACTCCAAAGGGTTGGAAACACCATATATTTT
TRBJ2-3 | TRBV19 | . | 15 | TRBD1 | CASSTDRGWSDTQYF | TGTGCCAGTAGTACCGACAGGGGTTGGTCAGATACGCAGTATTTT
TRBJ2-5 | TRBV7-2 | once | 16 | TRBD1 | CASSLGDRGYQETQYF | TGTGCCAGCAGCTTAGGGGACAGGGGGTACCAAGAGACCCAGTACTTC
TRBJ1-2 | TRBV7-2 | . | 13 | . | CASSFGGRYGYTF | TGTGCCAGCAGCTTCGGGGGGCGTTATGGCTACACCTTC
TRBJ2-7 | TRBV10-1 | . | 14 | TRBD1 | CASSPGQGPVKQYF | TGCGCCAGCAGCCCGGGACAGGGGCCTGTTAAGCAGTACTTC
TRBJ1-2 | TRBV11-2 | . | 15 | TRBD1 | CASSLATGSSYGYTF | TGTGCCAGCAGCTTAGCGACAGGGTCTAGCTATGGCTACACCTTC
TRBJ1-2 | TRBV30 | . | 15 | . | CAWSVLERPQIGYTF | TGTGCCTGGAGTGTACTGGAGCGCCCCCAGATCGGCTACACCTTC
TRBJ1-2 | TRBV11-1 | . | 13 | . | CASRADRNYGYTF | TGTGCCAGCAGAGCCGACAGGAACTATGGCTACACCTTC
TRBJ1-1 | TRBV6-5 | . | 15 | TRBD1 | CASSLRTGLNTEAFF | TGTGCCAGCAGTCTTCGGACAGGGCTGAACACTGAAGCTTTCTTT
TRBJ2-3 | TRBV11-2 | . | 14 | . | CASSFKLHTDTQYF | TGTGCCAGCAGCTTTAAGCTGCACACAGATACGCAGTATTTT
TRBJ1-3 | TRBV19 | . | 15 | TRBD1 | CASSIWGQPRNTIYF | TGTGCCAGTAGTATATGGGGACAGCCGCGTAACACCATATATTTT
TRBJ1-1 | TRBV5-6 | . | 13 | . | CASSLSHYTEAFF | TGTGCCAGCAGCTTATCCCATTACACTGAAGCTTTCTTT